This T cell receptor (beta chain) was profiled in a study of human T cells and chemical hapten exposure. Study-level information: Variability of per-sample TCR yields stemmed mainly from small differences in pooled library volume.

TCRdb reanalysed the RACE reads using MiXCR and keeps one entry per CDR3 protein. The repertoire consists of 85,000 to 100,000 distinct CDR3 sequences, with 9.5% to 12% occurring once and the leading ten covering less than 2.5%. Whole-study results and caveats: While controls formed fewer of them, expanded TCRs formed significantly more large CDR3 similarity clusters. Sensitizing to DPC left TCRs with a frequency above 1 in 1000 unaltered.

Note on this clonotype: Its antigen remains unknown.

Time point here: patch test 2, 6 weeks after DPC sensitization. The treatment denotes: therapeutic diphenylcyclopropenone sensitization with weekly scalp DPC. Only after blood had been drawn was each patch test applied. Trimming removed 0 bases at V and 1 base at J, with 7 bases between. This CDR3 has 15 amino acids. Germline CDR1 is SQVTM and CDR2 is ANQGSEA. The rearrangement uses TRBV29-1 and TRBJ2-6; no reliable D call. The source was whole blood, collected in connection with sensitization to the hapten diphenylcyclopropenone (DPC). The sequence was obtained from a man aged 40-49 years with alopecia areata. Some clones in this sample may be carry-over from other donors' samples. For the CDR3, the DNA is TGCAGCGTTGAAGAGTGGTCTTCTGGGGCCAACGTCCTGACTTTC. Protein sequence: CSVEEWSSGANVLTF.